This T cell receptor (beta chain) was captured in a study of vaccination and CD4 T cells after COVID-19. Study-wide background: Sampling that followed vaccination took place a median around 71 days after dose two, within a range of 14 to 241.

The Oncomine TCR Beta short-read assay sequenced DNA from cultured CD4+ T cells. Using the QIAamp micro DNA kit, genomic DNA was extracted from the CD4+ T cells that had been cultured. MiXCR was run by TCRdb on the PCR reads, yielding one entry per CDR3 protein. The sample holds around 26,000 distinct CDR3 sequences, roughly 40% seen once. Documented treatment: approximately 10-day PBMC culture with coronavirus spike peptide pools or control peptides (ViraFEST assay). Negative selection enriched CD4+ T cells from cultures at 9 to 10 days. With respect to this clonotype: Its antigen is unknown.

The sequenced sample consisted of CD4+ T cells from blood, cultured in vitro. The sequence was collected from a human donor who had recovered from COVID-19.

This chain's CDR3 is CASSRPTGRSNIQYF. CDR3 sequence (DNA): TGTGCCAGCAGCCGCCCCACAGGGAGATCTAACATTCAGTACTTC. This chain connects TRBV6-2 or TRBV6-3 to TRBJ2-4; TRBD1 is a possible D gene (6 bases). V was shortened by 6 bases and J by 7 bases, with 19 bases between the two germline ends. The CDR3 consists of 15 residues. CDR1 and CDR2 (germline): MNHEY, SVGEGT.